The sequence of this T cell receptor (beta chain) was determined in a study of T-cell reconstitution after alpha-beta-depleted transplantation in children. Overall study findings and caveats: Reportedly, only several hundred clones from non-depleted graft cells drove alpha-beta T-cell counts at about two months. T-cell numbers and diversity one year post-transplant derived largely from freshly generated T cells. From surviving recipient T cells and thymic progenitors came the high day-60 TCRbeta diversity observed in some patients.

The sample holds a few counts of this clonotype. Antigen unknown. During its preparation, the TCRbeta library received unique molecular identifiers. TCRdb reprocessed the PCR reads with MiXCR, giving one entry per CDR3 protein. Among 500,000 to 600,000 distinct CDR3 sequences listed, 25% to 30% were seen once. This CDR3 is 14 amino acids long. Per the germline V gene, CDR1 is SGHRS and CDR2 is YFSETQ. V lost 4 bases to trimming and J lost 3 bases, with 14 bases between them. This TCR came from a boy under three years old with Wiskott-Aldrich syndrome, due to receive a stem cell transplant. The rearrangement uses TRBV5-1 and TRBJ2-7, with TRBD2 as a possible D gene (5 bases). The input for sequencing was PBMCs, taken before TCRalphabeta/CD19-depleted stem cell transplant. The CDR3 DNA follows: TGCGCCAGCAGCCCGGAGGACGGTTACTACGAGCAGTACTTC. This encodes CASSPEDGYYEQYF.